One and the same sample provided the 8 T cell receptor beta chains below, sequenced in a study of shared clonotypes between healthy human individuals. The repertoire was sequenced with immunoSEQ multiplex PCR; TCRdb's copy has only in-frame clones and lacks some. This sample has 2,500,000 or so clones, with around 94% found just once. Sequencing was performed on naive CD4+ T cells sorted from blood. Subset given: CD45RA+ positively selected. Receptors were obtained from a man aged 18 to 29 in good health.

The CDR3 DNA sequence: TGTGCCAGCGGCGGGGGGGTTTTAGATACGCAGTATTTT. This gives the protein CASGGGVLDTQYF. The V and J genes are TRBV28 and TRBJ2-3; 9 positions match TRBD2. The V and J ends lost 8 bases and 5 bases, in that order; junction bases with no gene match: 5. The germline CDR1 and CDR2 sequences are MDHEN and SYDVKM. The CDR3 covers 13 residues.

This clone was seen just once. The chain has TRBV18 and TRBJ2-2, with 11 bases identical to TRBD2. The CDR3 has 18 residues. Trimming took 1 base from V and 1 from J; bases not matched to a gene: 5. CDR1 is KGHSH, CDR2 LQKENI, per germline. In DNA, the CDR3 is TGTGCCAGCTCACCACGGCTAGCGGGAGGCTTGAACACCGGGGAGCTGTTTTTT. Encoded protein: CASSPRLAGGLNTGELFF.

The chain joins TRBV5-1 to TRBJ2-2, with D tentatively TRBD2 (6 bases). V shed 6 bases and J shed 5 bases, with 17 bases lying between them. The CDR3 length is 15 residues. Per germline, CDR1 SGHRS and CDR2 YFSETQ. For the CDR3, the DNA is TGCGCCAGCACCCTGCGGGGATCAGAGACCGGGGAGCTGTTTTTT. Translation: CASTLRGSETGELFF. Drawing the rest from reference TRBV5-1 and TRBJ2-2, the complete variable domain is KAGVTQTPRYLIKTRGQQVTLSCSPISGHRSVSWYQQTPGQGLQFLFEYFSETQRNKGNFPGRFSGRQFSNSRSEMNVSTLELGDSALYLCASTLRGSETGELFFGEGSRLTVL.

This chain connects TRBV19 to TRBJ1-5; 7 positions match TRBD1. CDR1 is LNHDA and CDR2 is SQIVND in the germline V gene (reference sequence). The CDR3 runs 13 residues. V lost 8 bases to trimming and J lost 7 bases; unmatched junction nucleotides: 8. The CDR3 DNA is TGTGCCAGTTCCACAGGGGACAGACAGCCCCAGCATTTT. Protein sequence: CASSTGDRQPQHF.

As regards this clone: Other nucleotide sequences from this sample produce the same CDR3. The V gene is TRBV27, the J gene TRBJ2-7; tentative D call: TRBD1 (5 bases). This CDR3 comprises 13 residues. The V end was cut by 3 bases, the J end by 1 base, with 7 bases between. CDR1 and CDR2 (germline): MNHEY, SMNVEV (reference sequence). The CDR3 DNA follows: TGTGCCAGCAGTTTTCAGGGTTCCTACGAGCAGTACTTC. Its translation is CASSFQGSYEQYF.

This clone was counted once. This chain uses TRBV27 with TRBJ2-3, with TRBD2 identical over 13 bases. Germline lookup yields CDR1 MNHEY and CDR2 SMNVEV (reference sequence). This CDR3 region has 17 residues. J lost 7 bases, V lost 2 bases, and 9 bases had no gene match. CDR3 residues: CASSLTSGGASLYTQYF. In nucleotides, the CDR3 is TGTGCCAGCAGTTTAACTAGCGGGGGGGCTTCTTTATATACGCAGTATTTT.

The chain is built from TRBV30 and TRBJ1-5; 8 bases are shared with TRBD1. Germline trimming cut 2 bases from V and 6 bases from J; bases unmatched to any gene: 6. In germline, CDR1 is GTSNPN, CDR2 SVGIG (reference sequence). The CDR3 is 14 residues long. For the CDR3, the DNA is TGTGCCTGGAGTCAAAACAGGGGGATTCAGCCCCAGCATTTT. As protein: CAWSQNRGIQPQHF.

V usage is TRBV28 and J usage is TRBJ1-5; D is perhaps TRBD1 (5 bases). Trimming removed 6 bases at V and 5 bases at J, with 11 bases between. The CDR3 has 13 amino acids. The germline V gene encodes CDR1 MDHEN and CDR2 SYDVKM. The CDR3 DNA reads TGTGCCAGCAGGGTGGGGGGGGATCAGCCCCAGCATTTT. Amino acids: CASRVGGDQPQHF.